Described below is a single T cell receptor beta chain sequence and its context. Per the study methods: Reference gene primers were amplified, and this amplification served to estimate nucleated cell counts. The data were produced by immunoSEQ multiplex PCR, yet TCRdb's version contains in-frame clones alone and is incomplete. The V and J calls and clone size were taken over from that table, and D and trimming were inferred from the DNA. The repertoire includes about 200,000 clones, about 79% of them detected once, and about 13% sits in the top ten. The germline gives CDR1 MGHDK, CDR2 SYGVNS. V lost 2 bases and J lost 5, with 15 bases in between. The CDR3 is 15 amino acids. The source of the sample is a study of blood T cell repertoires in COVID-19. Study overall: COVID-19 samples collected from the United States, Italy and Spain covered acute and convalescent phases. The analysed material was cDNA or gDNA that came from T cells, B-cell-depleted T cells, or PBMCs.

The source of this sequence is a human donor in a cohort sampled during active COVID-19. The sample taken for sequencing was peripheral blood. V usage is TRBV25-1 and J usage is TRBJ1-1; D perhaps matches TRBD1 (6 bases). DNA of the CDR3: TGTGCCAGCAGTGAACAACAGGGAGGGAGGACTGAAGCTTTCTTT. This sequence encodes CASSEQQGGRTEAFF.